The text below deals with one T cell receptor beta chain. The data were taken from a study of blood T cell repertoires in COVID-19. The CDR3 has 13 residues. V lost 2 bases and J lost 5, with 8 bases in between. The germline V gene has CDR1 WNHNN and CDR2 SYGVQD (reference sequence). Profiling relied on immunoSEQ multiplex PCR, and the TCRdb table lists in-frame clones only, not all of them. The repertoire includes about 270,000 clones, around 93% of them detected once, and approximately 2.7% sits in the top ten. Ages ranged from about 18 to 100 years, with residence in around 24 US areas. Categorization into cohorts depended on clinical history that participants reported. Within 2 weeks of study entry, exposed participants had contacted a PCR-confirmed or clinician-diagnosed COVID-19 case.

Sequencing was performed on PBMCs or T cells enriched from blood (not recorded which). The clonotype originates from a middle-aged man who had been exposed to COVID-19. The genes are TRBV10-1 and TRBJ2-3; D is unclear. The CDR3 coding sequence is TGCGCCAGCAGTGAGATCCCGGGAGATACGCAGTATTTT. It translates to CASSEIPGDTQYF.